These 8 T cell receptor beta chains share one sample of origin, sequenced in a study of T cell responses to AZD1222 COVID-19 vaccine. TCRdb keeps only in-frame clones here, not all; method: immunoSEQ multiplex PCR. Altogether just over 150,000 clones are present, more than 90% being singletons, with the ten largest covering more than 1.3%. The source was peripheral blood, collected 28 days after the second AZD1222 dose. The receptors derive from an adult who received the AZD1222 COVID-19 vaccine.

V usage is TRBV2 and J usage is TRBJ1-2; 7 positions agree with TRBD1. Germline-derived CDR1 and CDR2 are SNHLY and FYNNEI. CDR3 size: 12 residues. V was pared by 7 bases and J by 8 bases, with 7 bases of the junction left unmatched. CDR3 region: CASTWDSRGYTF. CDR3 bases: TGTGCCAGCACCTGGGACAGCCGGGGCTACACCTTC.

The genes are TRBV11-2 and TRBJ2-7; 8 nucleotides align to TRBD1. CDR1 and CDR2 (germline): SGHAT, FQNNGV. The CDR3 loop spans 15 amino acids. The V gene end was trimmed by 5 bases and the J gene end by 3 bases; junction bases not matched to a gene: 9. CDR3 amino acids: CASSPIRQGYYEQYF. The CDR3 DNA sequence: TGTGCCAGCAGCCCCATCCGACAGGGGTACTACGAGCAGTACTTC.

V usage is TRBV27 and J usage is TRBJ2-3; TRBD1 matches at 7 bases. CDR3 size: 15 residues. V was pared by 7 bases and J by 2 bases, with 9 bases of the junction left unmatched. From germline, CDR1 is MNHEY and CDR2 SMNVEV (reference sequence). CDR3 bases: TGTGCCAGCAAACCCTACAGGGGAGTCACAGATACGCAGTATTTT. This codes for CASKPYRGVTDTQYF.

The gene calls are TRBV11-2 and TRBJ1-1; a possible D gene is TRBD1 (5 bases). Germline-derived CDR1 and CDR2 are SGHAT and FQNNGV. The CDR3 runs 14 residues. Trimming took 2 bases from V and 4 from J, leaving 11 bases between them. CDR3 loop: CASSLSGSTTEAFF. The CDR3 DNA reads as TGTGCCAGCAGCTTATCAGGGAGTACCACTGAAGCTTTCTTT.

DNA of the CDR3: TGTGCCAGTAGTATAGGAAGCGGGAGCCGACCGAGCTCCTACAATGAGCAGTTCTTC. Protein sequence: CASSIGSGSRPSSYNEQFF. This chain connects TRBV19 to TRBJ2-1; 8 nucleotides line up with TRBD2. With 1 base clipped from V and 0 bases from J, the junction kept 11 bases outside the gene matches. Germline-derived CDR1 and CDR2 are LNHDA and SQIVND (reference sequence). The CDR3 loop spans 19 amino acids. Variable domain in full (rest from reference TRBV19 and TRBJ2-1): DGGITQSPKYLFRKEGQNVTLSCEQNLNHDAMYWYRQDPGQGLRLIYYSQIVNDFQKGDIAEGYSVSREKKESFPLTVTSAQKNPTAFYLCASSIGSGSRPSSYNEQFFGPGTRLTVL.

The chain links TRBV12-3 or TRBV12-4 to TRBJ1-2, with D unclear. The CDR3 spans 13 residues. Deletions cut 3 bases from V and 4 bases from J, with 9 bases between. The CDR3 region is CASSFSSGYGYTF. The CDR3 DNA follows: TGTGCCAGCAGTTTTTCCAGCGGCTATGGCTACACCTTC.

J is TRBJ2-1 and V is TRBV11-2; D is unresolved. V lost 1 base to trimming and J lost 4 bases, with 5 bases between them. Germline V CDR1 and CDR2: SGHAT, FQNNGV. The CDR3 runs 13 residues. This CDR3 is CASSLVGYNEQFF. The DNA of the CDR3 is TGTGCCAGCAGCTTAGTGGGGTACAATGAGCAGTTCTTC.

This chain connects TRBV30 to TRBJ1-2, with D perhaps TRBD1 (5 bases). V gave up 1 base and J gave up 4 bases, with 13 bases separating them. This CDR3 spans 14 amino acids. CDR1 is GTSNPN and CDR2 is SVGIG in the germline V gene (reference sequence). Here the CDR3 reads CAWSELSGAYGYTF. CDR3 in DNA: TGTGCCTGGAGTGAGCTTAGTGGGGCCTATGGCTACACCTTC. Variable domain in full (rest from reference TRBV30 and TRBJ1-2): SQTIHQWPATLVQPVGSPLSLECTVEGTSNPNLYWYRQAAGRGLQLLFYSVGIGQISSEVPQNLSASRPQDRQFILSSKKLLLSDSGFYLCAWSELSGAYGYTFGSGTRLTVV.